These 10 T cell receptor beta chains were all obtained from the same sample, sequenced in a study of T cell responses to AZD1222 COVID-19 vaccine. Sequencing was performed with immunoSEQ multiplex PCR; in TCRdb, only in-frame clones are kept and a portion is missing. The data show about 140,000 clones, about 92% seen once. Sequencing used peripheral blood, obtained on day 0 of AZD1222 vaccination. These receptors were taken from an adult in good health.

V gene TRBV5-8 combines with J gene TRBJ1-5; 8 nucleotides agree with TRBD1. Germline V gene lookup returns CDR1 SGHTS and CDR2 YDEGEE. The CDR3 is 17 residues long. V gave up 2 bases and J gave up 4 bases; unmatched junction bases: 11. The CDR3 is CASSFDLDRAGNQPQHF. The CDR3 DNA reads TGTGCCAGCAGCTTTGACCTGGACAGGGCGGGAAATCAGCCCCAGCATTTT.

This rearrangement joins TRBV7-6 to TRBJ1-5; TRBD1 matches at 8 bases. Trimming removed 5 bases from V and 2 bases from J; junction bases left unmatched: 8. The CDR3 loop spans 16 amino acids. Germline V CDR1 and CDR2: SGHVS, FNYEAQ. CDR3 sequence (DNA): TGTGCCAGCAGCCCCGGCGGACAGGGTCGCAATCAGCCCCAGCATTTT. Translated, it gives CASSPGGQGRNQPQHF.

This chain connects TRBV14 to TRBJ2-7, with D uncertain. CDR3 length: 13 amino acids. V lost 2 bases to trimming and J lost 2 bases, with 7 bases between them. Germline CDR1 and CDR2: SGHDN and FVKESK. The CDR3 region is CASSQRYTYEQYF. CDR3 coding DNA: TGTGCCAGCAGCCAACGCTATACCTACGAGCAGTACTTC. Full variable domain (missing parts from reference TRBV14 and TRBJ2-7): EAGVTQFPSHSVIEKGQTVTLRCDPISGHDNLYWYRRVMGKEIKFLLHFVKESKQDESGMPNNRFLAERTGGTYSTLKVQPAELEDSGVYFCASSQRYTYEQYFGPGTRLTVT.

This chain joins TRBV9 and TRBJ1-1; 9 nucleotides agree with TRBD1. After removal of 3 bases from V and 0 bases from J, the junction contained 6 bases not matched to a gene. Germline lookup yields CDR1 SGDLS and CDR2 YYNGEE. The CDR3 has 16 amino acids. The CDR3 region has the DNA TGTGCCAGCAGCGCCGACCGGGACAGGGTGAACACTGAAGCTTTCTTT. This sequence encodes CASSADRDRVNTEAFF.

In its sample, this clone was seen once. This chain joins TRBV5-1 and TRBJ2-2; D unresolved. The CDR3 has 13 amino acids. The germline V gene encodes CDR1 SGHRS and CDR2 YFSETQ. V shed 2 bases and J shed 6 bases, with 8 bases lying between them. The CDR3 sequence: CASSFPLPGELFF. CDR3 sequence (DNA): TGCGCCAGCAGCTTTCCCCTCCCCGGGGAGCTGTTTTTT.

Written as DNA, the CDR3 is TGTGCCAGCAGCCAAGTTTCTCGGCCTAGCGGGCTCTACGAGCAGTACTTC. Residues: CASSQVSRPSGLYEQYF. The chain couples TRBV3-1 (or the pseudogene TRBV3-2) to TRBJ2-7; TRBD2 aligns across 8 bases. V shed 1 base and J 3 bases; nucleotides not matched to a gene: 11. Germline lookup yields CDR1 LGHDT and CDR2 YNNKEL (reference sequence). CDR3 length: 17 residues.

The CDR3 region is CASSSLLAADTDTQYF. In nucleotides, the CDR3 is TGTGCCAGCAGCTCTTTACTAGCGGCAGACACAGATACGCAGTATTTT. The gene calls are TRBV13 and TRBJ2-3, with TRBD2 matching over 8 bases. CDR3 size: 16 residues. Germline assignment: CDR1 PRHDT and CDR2 FYEKMQ (reference sequence). The ends lost 4 bases at V and 2 bases at J; junction bases unmatched: 8.

The chain joins TRBV6-2 or TRBV6-3 to TRBJ2-3, with D possibly TRBD1 on 5 matching bases. The CDR3 extends over 17 amino acids. The germline V gene has CDR1 MNHEY and CDR2 SVGEGT. The V end was cut by 6 bases, the J end by 0 bases, with 19 bases between. CDR3 bases: TGTGCCAGCAGCCCCCTCTCCCAGGGTATTAGCACAGATACGCAGTATTTT. The encoded protein is CASSPLSQGISTDTQYF.

The chain uses TRBV30 and TRBJ2-1; 11 bases agree with TRBD2. The length of the CDR3 is 15 residues. Germline CDR1 GTSNPN, CDR2 SVGIG (reference sequence). Trimming took 0 bases from V and 6 from J; bases not matched to a gene: 4. The CDR3 sequence is CAWSVLAGVGNEQFF. DNA of the CDR3: TGTGCCTGGAGTGTACTAGCGGGAGTTGGCAATGAGCAGTTCTTC. The full variable domain, completed using reference TRBV30 and TRBJ2-1, is SQTIHQWPATLVQPVGSPLSLECTVEGTSNPNLYWYRQAAGRGLQLLFYSVGIGQISSEVPQNLSASRPQDRQFILSSKKLLLSDSGFYLCAWSVLAGVGNEQFFGPGTRLTVL.

V and J are TRBV27 and TRBJ2-1, with 7 bases fitting TRBD1. The ends lost 3 bases at V and 5 bases at J; junction bases unmatched: 4. The CDR3 totals 14 residues. Germline V gives CDR1 MNHEY, CDR2 SMNVEV (reference sequence). The CDR3 nucleotides are TGTGCCAGCAGTTTTACAGGGGACCACAATGAGCAGTTCTTC. The encoded protein is CASSFTGDHNEQFF.